This is a list of T cell receptor beta chains from one sample in a study of blood T cell repertoires in COVID-19. The repertoire was sequenced with immunoSEQ multiplex PCR; TCRdb's copy has only in-frame clones and lacks some. This table has tens of thousands of clones, about nine tenths appearing once. The source material was peripheral blood. The receptor set was obtained from a human donor in a cohort sampled during active COVID-19. The CDR3 runs from the conserved cysteine through the conserved F or W. D genes are given only for firm matches. Some rows mark clone size as missing; the rest say once, few, many or name a class of expanded clone.

TRBV5-6,TRBJ2-2,-,-,TGTGCCAGCAGCCCGTCGGTCCACACCGGGGAGCTGTTTTTT,CASSPSVHTGELFF
TRBV7-3,TRBJ2-5,-,-,TGTGCCAGCAGCTTTACAGGGAAGGAGACCCAGTACTTC,CASSFTGKETQYF
TRBV7-6,TRBJ2-2,-,-,TGTGCCAGCAGCTTAAGCAGGGGGAACACCGGGGAGCTGTTTTTT,CASSLSRGNTGELFF
TRBV7-8,TRBJ1-5,-,TRBD1,TGTGCCAGCAGAACCGGGACAGCCGGCAATCAGCCCCAGCATTTT,CASRTGTAGNQPQHF
TRBV29-1,TRBJ1-5,-,TRBD1,TGCAGCGCTGGACAGGGTGTGGGTCAGCCCCAGCATTTT,CSAGQGVGQPQHF
TRBV7-2,TRBJ2-2,-,TRBD1,TGTGCCAGCAGCTTAGCAGGGGGCTCTACCGGGGAGCTGTTTTTT,CASSLAGGSTGELFF
TRBV7-2,TRBJ1-1,-,TRBD1,TGTGCCAGCAGGACAGGGGGGGACGGGAACACTGAAGCTTTCTTT,CASRTGGDGNTEAFF
TRBV3-1/TRBV3-2,TRBJ2-7,-,-,TGTGCCAGCAGCCAAGAGGGTATGTCAGGGGACGAGCAGTACTTC,CASSQEGMSGDEQYF
TRBV27,TRBJ1-3,-,-,TGTGCCAGCAGTCCCCGGCAGGCGATCTCTGGAAACACCATATATTTT,CASSPRQAISGNTIYF
TRBV7-2,TRBJ1-2,-,-,TGTGCCAGCAGCTTAGTAGTGGGGGCCGATAACTATGGCTACACCTTC,CASSLVVGADNYGYTF
TRBV13,TRBJ2-7,-,TRBD1,TGTGCCAGCAGCTTAGGGACAGGGAATCTATACGAGCAGTACTTC,CASSLGTGNLYEQYF
TRBV7-6,TRBJ2-5,-,-,TGTGCCAGCAGCTTAAATCCGCCTCCTAGGGAGACCCAGTACTTC,CASSLNPPPRETQYF
TRBV5-8,TRBJ2-7,few,TRBD1,TGTGCCAGCAGCTTCACCGGGACAGGGGCTTACGAGCAGTACTTC,CASSFTGTGAYEQYF
TRBV6-1,TRBJ2-7,few,-,TGTGCCAGCAGTGAAGCTGAGGCGGTGAGCTTCTACGAGCAGTACTTC,CASSEAEAVSFYEQYF
TRBV11-1,TRBJ2-1,-,-,TGTGCCAGCAGCTTTGGCCCCAATGAGCAGTTCTTC,CASSFGPNEQFF
TRBV2,TRBJ1-2,few,-,TGTGCCAGCGAGGGGACACTCGAGGACCACTATGGCTACACCTTC,CASEGTLEDHYGYTF
TRBV7-9,TRBJ2-3,-,-,TGTGCCAGCAAAACCCCTCTGACTGCCACAGATACGCAGTATTTT,CASKTPLTATDTQYF
TRBV6-5,TRBJ1-1,-,-,TGTGCCAGCAGAGATCTAAGAGGCACTGAAGCTTTCTTT,CASRDLRGTEAFF
TRBV3-1/TRBV3-2,TRBJ2-7,-,TRBD1,TGTGCCAGCAGCCAAACCGGGACAGGGACCTACGAGCAGTACTTC,CASSQTGTGTYEQYF
TRBV18,TRBJ2-5,-,-,TGTGCCAGCTCACAGCAGGTTCGGGAGACCCAGTACTTC,CASSQQVRETQYF
TRBV11-2,TRBJ1-2,-,-,TGTGCCAGCAGCTTAGATTTGGGGACACCTGCTAACTATGGCTACACCTTC,CASSLDLGTPANYGYTF
TRBV4-3,TRBJ2-2,-,TRBD2,TGCGCCAGCAGCCAACCACTAGCGGGGGGGACCGGGGAGCTGTTTTTT,CASSQPLAGGTGELFF
TRBV6-5,TRBJ2-7,-,TRBD1,TGTGCCTGCCTCACAGGGGATGGCTCCTACGAGCAGTACTTC,CACLTGDGSYEQYF
TRBV3-1/TRBV3-2,TRBJ1-4,-,-,TGTGCCAGCAGCCCCCCCAGAGGGTTTGCTGAAAAACTGTTTTTT,CASSPPRGFAEKLFF
TRBV19,TRBJ2-7,-,-,TGTGCCAGTAGTATGGTCCAGGGCGACTACGAGCAGTACTTC,CASSMVQGDYEQYF